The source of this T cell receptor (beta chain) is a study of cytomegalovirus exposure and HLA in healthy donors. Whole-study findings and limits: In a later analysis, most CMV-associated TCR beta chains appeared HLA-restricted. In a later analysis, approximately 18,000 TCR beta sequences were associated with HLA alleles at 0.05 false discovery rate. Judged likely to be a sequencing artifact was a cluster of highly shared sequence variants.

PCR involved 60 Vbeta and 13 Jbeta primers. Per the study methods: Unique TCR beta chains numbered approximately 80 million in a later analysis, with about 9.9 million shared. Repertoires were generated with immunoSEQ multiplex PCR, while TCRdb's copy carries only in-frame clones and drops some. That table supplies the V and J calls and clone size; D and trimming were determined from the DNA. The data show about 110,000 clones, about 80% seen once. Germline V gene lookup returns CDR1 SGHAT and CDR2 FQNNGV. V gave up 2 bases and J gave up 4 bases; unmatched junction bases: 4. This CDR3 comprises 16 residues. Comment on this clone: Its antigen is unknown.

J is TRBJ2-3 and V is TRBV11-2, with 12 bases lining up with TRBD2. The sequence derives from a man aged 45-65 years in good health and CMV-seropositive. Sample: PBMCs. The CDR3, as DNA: TGTGCCAGCAGCTTACTAGCGGGGGGGAGTGCAGATACGCAGTATTTT. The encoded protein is CASSLLAGGSADTQYF.